The source of this T cell receptor (beta chain) is a study of T cell changes during pregnancy in multiple sclerosis. The assay was immunoSEQ multiplex PCR, and TCRdb's table has in-frame clones only and misses some. Among under 150,000 clones listed, 90% to 98% were seen once. CDR3 length equals 14 residues. V shed 5 bases, J shed 10 bases, and the junction held 7 bases outside the gene matches. Germline loops: CDR1 SGHAT, CDR2 FQNNGV. The specimen comprised peripheral blood, sampled after pregnancy. The chain recombines TRBV11-2 with TRBJ2-1, with 11 positions matching TRBD2. The clonotype was recovered from a female donor with multiple sclerosis, enrolled in a pregnancy study. As DNA, the CDR3 is TGTGCCAGCAGCGGACTAGCGGGTTGGCAGGAGCAGTTCTTC. This codes for CASSGLAGWQEQFF.